Reported below is one TCR beta chain. Produced via immunoSEQ multiplex PCR; TCRdb's table is partial and in-frame only. The data hold 50,000 or so clones, with around 90% observed a single time. This record comes from a study of cytomegalovirus exposure and HLA in healthy donors. Germline CDR1 and CDR2: MGHRA and YSYEKL. The length of the CDR3 is 14 residues. V lost 1 base and J 4 bases, leaving 10 bases between the germline ends. Specimen: PBMCs. This TCR derives from a woman aged 18-29 years in good health and CMV-seropositive. The chain is built from TRBV4-1 and TRBJ2-5; possibly TRBD1 for D (5 bases). The CDR3 loop reads CASSQGRARETQYF. The CDR3 DNA sequence: TGCGCCAGCAGCCAAGGCAGGGCCCGAGAGACCCAGTACTTC.